This T cell receptor beta chain was captured in a study of blood T cell repertoires in COVID-19. The CDR3 extends over 16 amino acids. Germline V gene sequence: CDR1 SGDLS, CDR2 YYNGEE. Trimming stripped 0 bases from V and 0 bases from J, with 9 bases between. The repertoire was sequenced with immunoSEQ multiplex PCR; TCRdb's copy has only in-frame clones and lacks some. The sample shows over 150,000 clones, about nine tenths of them seen only once. Material for sequencing was peripheral blood. The receptor comes from an older woman who had recovered from COVID-19. This chain joins TRBV9 and TRBJ2-2; weak D call: TRBD2 (5 bases). The CDR3 DNA reads TGTGCCAGCAGCGTAGGAGGCGGGCCGAACACCGGGGAGCTGTTTTTT. Protein: CASSVGGGPNTGELFF.